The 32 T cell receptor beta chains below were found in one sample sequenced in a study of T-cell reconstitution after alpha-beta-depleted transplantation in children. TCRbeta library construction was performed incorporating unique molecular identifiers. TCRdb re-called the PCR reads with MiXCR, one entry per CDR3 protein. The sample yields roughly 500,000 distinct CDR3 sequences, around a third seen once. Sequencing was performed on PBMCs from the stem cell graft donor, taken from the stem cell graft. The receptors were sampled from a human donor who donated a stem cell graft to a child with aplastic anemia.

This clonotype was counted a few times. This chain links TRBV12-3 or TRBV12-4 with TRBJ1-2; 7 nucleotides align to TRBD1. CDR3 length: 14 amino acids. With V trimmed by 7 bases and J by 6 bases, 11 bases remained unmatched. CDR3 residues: CASTRTGVVHGYTF. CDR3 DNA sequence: TGTGCCAGCACACGAACAGGGGTAGTCCATGGCTACACCTTC.

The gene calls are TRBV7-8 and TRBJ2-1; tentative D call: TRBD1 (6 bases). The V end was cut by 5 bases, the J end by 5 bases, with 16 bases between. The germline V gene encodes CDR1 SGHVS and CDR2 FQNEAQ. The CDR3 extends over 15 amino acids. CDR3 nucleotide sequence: TGTGCCAGCAGCCTCAGGGGCCCTAAACACAATGAGCAGTTCTTC. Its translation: CASSLRGPKHNEQFF.

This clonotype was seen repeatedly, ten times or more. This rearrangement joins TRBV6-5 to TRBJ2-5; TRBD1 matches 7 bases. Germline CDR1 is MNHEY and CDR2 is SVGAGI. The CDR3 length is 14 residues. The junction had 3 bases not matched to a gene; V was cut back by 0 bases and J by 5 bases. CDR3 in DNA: TGTGCCAGCAGTTACTCACAGGGACAGGAGACCCAGTACTTC. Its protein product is CASSYSQGQETQYF.

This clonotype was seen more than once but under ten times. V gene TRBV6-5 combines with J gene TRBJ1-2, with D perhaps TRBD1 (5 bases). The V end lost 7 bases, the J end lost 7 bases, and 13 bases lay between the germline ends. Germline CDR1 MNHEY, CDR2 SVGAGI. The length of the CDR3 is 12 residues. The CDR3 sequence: CASKNSQGGYTF. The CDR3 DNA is TGTGCCAGCAAAAACTCCCAGGGTGGCTACACCTTC.

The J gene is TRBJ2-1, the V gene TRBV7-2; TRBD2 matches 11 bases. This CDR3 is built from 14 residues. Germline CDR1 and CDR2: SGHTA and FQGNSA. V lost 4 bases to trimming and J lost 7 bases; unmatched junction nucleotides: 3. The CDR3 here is CASSSRTSGNEQFF. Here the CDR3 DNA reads TGTGCCAGCAGCTCCCGGACTAGCGGGAATGAGCAGTTCTTC.

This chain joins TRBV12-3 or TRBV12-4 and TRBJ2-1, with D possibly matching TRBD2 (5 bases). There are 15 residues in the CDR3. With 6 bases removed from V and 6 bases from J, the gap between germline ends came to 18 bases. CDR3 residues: CASSLGGGIFNEQFF. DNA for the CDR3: TGTGCCAGCAGCCTCGGCGGAGGTATCTTCAATGAGCAGTTCTTC.

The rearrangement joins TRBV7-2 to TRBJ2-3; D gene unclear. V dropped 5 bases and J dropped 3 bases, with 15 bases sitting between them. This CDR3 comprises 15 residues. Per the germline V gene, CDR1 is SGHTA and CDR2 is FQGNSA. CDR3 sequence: CASSTASHRTDTQYF. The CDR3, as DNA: TGTGCCAGCAGCACGGCTTCTCATAGGACAGATACGCAGTATTTT. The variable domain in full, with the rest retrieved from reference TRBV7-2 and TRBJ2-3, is GAGVSQSPSNKVTEKGKDVELRCDPISGHTALYWYRQSLGQGLEFLIYFQGNSAPDKSGLPSDRFSAERTGGSVSTLTIQRTQQEDSAVYLCASSTASHRTDTQYFGPGTRLTVL.

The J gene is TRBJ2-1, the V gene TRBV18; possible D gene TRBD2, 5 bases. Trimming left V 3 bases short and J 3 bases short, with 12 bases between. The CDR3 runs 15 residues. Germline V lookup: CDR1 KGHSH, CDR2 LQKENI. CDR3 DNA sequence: TGTGCCAGCTCACCTACCCCTAGCAGCTACAATGAGCAGTTCTTC. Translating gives CASSPTPSSYNEQFF. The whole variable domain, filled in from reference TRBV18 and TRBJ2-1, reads NAGVMQNPRHLVRRRGQEARLRCSPMKGHSHVYWYRQLPEEGLKFMVYLQKENIIDESGMPKERFSAEFPKEGPSILRIQQVVRGDSAAYFCASSPTPSSYNEQFFGPGTRLTVL.

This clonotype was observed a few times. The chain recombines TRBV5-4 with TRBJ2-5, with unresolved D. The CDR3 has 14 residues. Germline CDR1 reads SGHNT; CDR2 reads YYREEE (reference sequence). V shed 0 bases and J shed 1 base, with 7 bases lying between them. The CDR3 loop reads CASSLGVAQETQYF. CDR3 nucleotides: TGTGCCAGCAGCTTGGGGGTAGCCCAAGAGACCCAGTACTTC.

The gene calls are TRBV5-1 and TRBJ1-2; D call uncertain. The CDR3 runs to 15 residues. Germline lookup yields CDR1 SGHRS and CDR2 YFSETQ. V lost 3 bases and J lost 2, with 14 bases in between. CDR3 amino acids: CASSSDSDGNYGYTF. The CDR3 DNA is TGCGCCAGCAGCTCAGATTCGGACGGAAACTATGGCTACACCTTC.

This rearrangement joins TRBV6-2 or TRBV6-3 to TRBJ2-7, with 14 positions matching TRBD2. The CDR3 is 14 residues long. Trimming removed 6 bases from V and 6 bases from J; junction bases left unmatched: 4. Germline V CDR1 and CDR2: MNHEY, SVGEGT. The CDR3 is CASRLGLAGAEQYF. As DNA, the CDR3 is TGTGCCAGCAGATTGGGACTAGCGGGAGCCGAGCAGTACTTC.

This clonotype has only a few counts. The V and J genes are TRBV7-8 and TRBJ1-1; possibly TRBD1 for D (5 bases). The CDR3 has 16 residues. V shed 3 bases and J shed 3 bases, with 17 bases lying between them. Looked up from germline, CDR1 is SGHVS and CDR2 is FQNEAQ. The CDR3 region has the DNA TGTGCCAGCAGCTTTTCGGTGGGGGTTCGGGACACTGAAGCTTTCTTT. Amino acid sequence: CASSFSVGVRDTEAFF.

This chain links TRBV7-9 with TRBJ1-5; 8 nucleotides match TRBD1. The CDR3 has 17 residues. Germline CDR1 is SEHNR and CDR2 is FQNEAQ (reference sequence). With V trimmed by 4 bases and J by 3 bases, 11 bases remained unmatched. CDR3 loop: CASSSLVTGVVNQPQHF. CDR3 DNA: TGTGCCAGCAGCTCCCTGGTGACAGGGGTAGTCAATCAGCCCCAGCATTTT.

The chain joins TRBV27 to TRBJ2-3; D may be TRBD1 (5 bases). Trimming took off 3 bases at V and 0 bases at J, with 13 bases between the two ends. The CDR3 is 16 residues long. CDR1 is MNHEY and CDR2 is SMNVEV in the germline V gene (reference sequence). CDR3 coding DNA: TGTGCCAGCAGTTTCCAGGGCCCCCTAAGCACAGATACGCAGTATTTT. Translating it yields CASSFQGPLSTDTQYF.

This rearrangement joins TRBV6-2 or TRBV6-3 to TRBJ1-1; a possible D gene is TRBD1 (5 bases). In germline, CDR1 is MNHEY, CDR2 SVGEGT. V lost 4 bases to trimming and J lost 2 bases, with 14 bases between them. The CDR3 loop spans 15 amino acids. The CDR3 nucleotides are TGTGCCAGCAGTTCCCGTGGCAGGGCTAACACTGAAGCTTTCTTT. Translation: CASSSRGRANTEAFF.

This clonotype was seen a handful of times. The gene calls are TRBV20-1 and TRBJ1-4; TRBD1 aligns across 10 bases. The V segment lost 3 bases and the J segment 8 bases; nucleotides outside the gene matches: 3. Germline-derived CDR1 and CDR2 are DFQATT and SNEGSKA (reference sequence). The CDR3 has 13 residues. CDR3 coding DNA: TGCAGTGCTAGGGACAGGGGGAGCGAAAAACTGTTTTTT. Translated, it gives CSARDRGSEKLFF.

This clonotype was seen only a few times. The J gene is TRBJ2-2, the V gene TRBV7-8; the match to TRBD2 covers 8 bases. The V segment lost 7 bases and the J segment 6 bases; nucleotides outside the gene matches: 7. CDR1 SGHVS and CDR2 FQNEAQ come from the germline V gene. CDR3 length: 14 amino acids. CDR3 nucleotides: TGTGCCAGCAACTCGAGGACTAGCCCCGGGGAGCTGTTTTTT. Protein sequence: CASNSRTSPGELFF.

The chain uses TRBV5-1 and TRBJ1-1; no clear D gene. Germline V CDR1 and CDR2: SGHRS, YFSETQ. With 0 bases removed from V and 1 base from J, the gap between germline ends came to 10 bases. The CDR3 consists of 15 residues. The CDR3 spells CASSLASGKNTEAFF. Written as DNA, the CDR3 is TGCGCCAGCAGCTTGGCCAGCGGCAAGAACACTGAAGCTTTCTTT.

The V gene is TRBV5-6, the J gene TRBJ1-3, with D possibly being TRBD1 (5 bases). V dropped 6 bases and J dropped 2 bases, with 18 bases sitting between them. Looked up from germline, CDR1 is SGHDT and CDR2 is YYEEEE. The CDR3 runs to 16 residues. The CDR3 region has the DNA TGTGCCAGCACCCTACGGGGGGACGTCGCTGGAAACACCATATATTTT. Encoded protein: CASTLRGDVAGNTIYF.

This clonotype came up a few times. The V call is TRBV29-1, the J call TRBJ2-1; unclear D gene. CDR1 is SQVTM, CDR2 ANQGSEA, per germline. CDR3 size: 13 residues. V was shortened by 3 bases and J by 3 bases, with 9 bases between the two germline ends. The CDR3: CSVDGLVYNEQFF. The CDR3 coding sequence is TGCAGCGTTGATGGGTTAGTCTACAATGAGCAGTTCTTC.

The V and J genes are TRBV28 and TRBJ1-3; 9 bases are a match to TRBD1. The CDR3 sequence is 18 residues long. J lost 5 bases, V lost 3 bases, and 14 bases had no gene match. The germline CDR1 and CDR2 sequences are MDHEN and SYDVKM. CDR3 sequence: CASSLFRTGASPRNTIYF. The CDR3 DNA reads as TGTGCCAGCAGTTTGTTTAGGACAGGGGCTTCTCCGAGAAACACCATATATTTT.

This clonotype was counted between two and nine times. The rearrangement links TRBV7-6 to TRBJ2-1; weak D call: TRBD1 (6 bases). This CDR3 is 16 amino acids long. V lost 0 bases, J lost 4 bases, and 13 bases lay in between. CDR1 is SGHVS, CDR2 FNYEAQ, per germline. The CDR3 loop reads CASSLAQAGAYNEQFF. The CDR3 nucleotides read TGTGCCAGCAGCTTAGCCCAAGCAGGGGCTTACAATGAGCAGTTCTTC.

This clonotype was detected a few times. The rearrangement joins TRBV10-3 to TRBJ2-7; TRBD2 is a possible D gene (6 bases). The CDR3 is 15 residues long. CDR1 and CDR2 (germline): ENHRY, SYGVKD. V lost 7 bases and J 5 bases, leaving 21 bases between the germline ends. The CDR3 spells CAITPWVGEVNEQYF. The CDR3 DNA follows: TGTGCCATCACCCCTTGGGTGGGGGAGGTTAACGAGCAGTACTTC.

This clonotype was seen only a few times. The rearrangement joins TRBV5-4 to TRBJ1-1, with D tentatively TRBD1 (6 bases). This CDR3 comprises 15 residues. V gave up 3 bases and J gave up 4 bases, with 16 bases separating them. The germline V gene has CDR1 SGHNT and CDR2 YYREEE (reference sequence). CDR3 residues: CASSSSIQGGTEAFF. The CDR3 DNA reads TGTGCCAGCAGCTCGTCTATACAGGGTGGCACTGAAGCTTTCTTT.

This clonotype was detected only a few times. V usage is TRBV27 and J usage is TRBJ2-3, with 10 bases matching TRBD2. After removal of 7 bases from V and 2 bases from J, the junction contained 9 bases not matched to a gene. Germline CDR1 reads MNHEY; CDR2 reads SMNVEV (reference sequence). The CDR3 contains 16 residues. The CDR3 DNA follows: TGTGCCAGCACTGGACTAGCGGTTACTTCCACAGATACGCAGTATTTT. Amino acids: CASTGLAVTSTDTQYF.

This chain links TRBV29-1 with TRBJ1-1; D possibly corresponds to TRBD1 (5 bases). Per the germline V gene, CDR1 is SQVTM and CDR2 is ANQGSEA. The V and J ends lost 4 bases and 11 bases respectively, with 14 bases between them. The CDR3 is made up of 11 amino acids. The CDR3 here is CSVGDSPSAFF. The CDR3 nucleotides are TGCAGCGTTGGGGACTCCCCCTCGGCTTTCTTT.

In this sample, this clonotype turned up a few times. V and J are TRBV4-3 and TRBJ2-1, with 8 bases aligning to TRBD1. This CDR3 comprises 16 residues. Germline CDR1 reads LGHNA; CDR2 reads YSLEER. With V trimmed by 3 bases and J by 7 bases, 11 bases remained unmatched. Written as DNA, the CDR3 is TGCGCCAGCAGCCAGGGCAGGGGGCTACGGGGGAATGAGCAGTTCTTC. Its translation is CASSQGRGLRGNEQFF.

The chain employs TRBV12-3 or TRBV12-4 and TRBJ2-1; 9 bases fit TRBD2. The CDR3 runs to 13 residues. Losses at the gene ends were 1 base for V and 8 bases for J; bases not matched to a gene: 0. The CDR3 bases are TGTGCCAGCAGTTTAGGCGGGAGGGATGAGCAGTTCTTC. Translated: CASSLGGRDEQFF.

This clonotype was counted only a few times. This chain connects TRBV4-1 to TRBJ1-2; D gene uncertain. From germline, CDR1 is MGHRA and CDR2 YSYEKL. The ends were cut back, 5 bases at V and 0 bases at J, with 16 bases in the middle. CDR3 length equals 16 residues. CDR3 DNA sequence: TGCGCCAGCAGCGAAAGTTCTACCGCAGCTAACTATGGCTACACCTTC. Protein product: CASSESSTAANYGYTF.

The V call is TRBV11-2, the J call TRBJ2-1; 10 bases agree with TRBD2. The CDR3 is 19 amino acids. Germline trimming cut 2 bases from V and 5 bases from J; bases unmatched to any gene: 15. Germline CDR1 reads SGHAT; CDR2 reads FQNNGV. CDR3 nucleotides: TGTGCCAGCAGCTTACTTTTCATGGTAGCGGGAGGTATGGACAATGAGCAGTTCTTC. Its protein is CASSLLFMVAGGMDNEQFF.

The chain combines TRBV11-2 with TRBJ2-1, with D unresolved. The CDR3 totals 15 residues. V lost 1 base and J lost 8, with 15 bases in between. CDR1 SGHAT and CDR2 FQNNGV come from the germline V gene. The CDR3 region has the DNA TGTGCCAGCAGCTTAGGGGTCCACTCCTGGGATGAGCAGTTCTTC. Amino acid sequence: CASSLGVHSWDEQFF.

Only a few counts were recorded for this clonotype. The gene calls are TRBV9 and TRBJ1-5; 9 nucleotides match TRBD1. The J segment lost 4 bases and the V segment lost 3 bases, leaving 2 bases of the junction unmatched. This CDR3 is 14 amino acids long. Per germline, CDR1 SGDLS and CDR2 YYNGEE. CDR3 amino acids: CASSDGTGNQPQHF. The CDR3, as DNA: TGTGCCAGCAGCGACGGGACAGGGAATCAGCCCCAGCATTTT.